One sample yielded the 2 T cell receptor beta chains listed below, sequenced in a study of cytomegalovirus exposure and HLA in healthy donors. Generated by immunoSEQ multiplex PCR, the TCRdb table keeps only in-frame clones and is missing some. The sample contains 150,000 or so clones, just over 85% of which appear only once. Sequenced: PBMCs. The receptors stem from a human donor in good health.

The chain carries TRBV7-9 and TRBJ1-1; no definite D call. Germline loops: CDR1 SEHNR, CDR2 FQNEAQ (reference sequence). There are 12 residues in the CDR3. V shed 5 bases and J shed 7 bases, with 11 bases lying between them. The CDR3 DNA sequence: TGTGCCAGCAGCCATTCAGAGCGTGAAGCTTTCTTT. The encoded protein is CASSHSEREAFF.

The chain links TRBV21-1 to TRBJ1-2; TRBD1, the table's D call, lacks a check against the DNA. TRBV21-1 is a recognized pseudogene. This CDR3 is 18 amino acids long. In DNA form, the CDR3 reads TGTGCCAGCAGCAACATCGGCCCTCTGGCAGGGCTAAGTGTCCCGGATACCTTC. Its translation: CASSNIGPLAGLSVPDTF.